The subject of this entry is one T cell receptor (beta chain). This clone came up once. Its antigen is unknown. There are no base qualities to consult, and no much larger clone falls within one base. The immunoSEQ Assay, a bias-controlled multiplex PCR, was used to amplify TCRbeta CDR3 regions from genomic DNA. Turning to the authors' computational methods: Within the assay, amplification of reference gene primers was used to estimate how many nucleated cells each sample contained. Sequence reads were collapsed and filtered to measure the absolute abundance of every unique TCRbeta CDR3 rearrangement. Productive Simpson clonality was computed per sample as the square root of Simpson's diversity index over productive rearrangements. Not all clones reach the TCRdb copy of this immuneACCESS table, which keeps in-frame sequences only. Checked studies attribute under half of the gap to unresolved V genes and leave the rest unexplained. Clone size and V and J calls were adopted from that table, with D and trimming inferred from the DNA. The sample records more than 40,000 clones, over 75% of which are singletons. The ten biggest clones cover roughly 5% of the sample.

The sample originates from a study of blood T cell repertoires in COVID-19 (TCRdb year 2020). Study-wide context: Samples from collaborators originated in the United States, Italy and Spain and spanned both the acute and convalescent phases of COVID-19. The material from the prospective study consisted of cDNA or gDNA derived from T cells, B-cell-depleted T cells, or PBMCs. The dataset comprised deeply sampled blood TCRbeta repertoires from subjects exposed to, actively infected with, or recovered from COVID-19. The repertoires were made available in a free public database intended to serve as a resource for research on the immune response to SARS-CoV-2. The samples were drawn from the first 160 participants of the ongoing ImmuneRACE study and from about 1,200 subjects provided by 6 global collaborators. A de-identified subject ID, COVID-19 status, age in years and sex were almost always included in the sample metadata. HLA class I and class II types, where available, came from metadata supplied by the sample provider rather than from assay-based typing.

The paper as a whole reports these results and caveats: The amount of clinical and demographic metadata varied by source and participant and was provided uncurated.

The CDR3, from cysteine to phenylalanine, totals 12 residues. The entry retains the CDR3 DNA only, 36 bases that are in frame from base 1. CDR1 and CDR2 are read off the germline V gene as MDHEN and SYDVKM. V and J are truncated by 4 bases and 4 bases respectively, leaving an intervening sequence of 5 bases. Each collaborating institution followed its own protocols to collect whole blood in K2EDTA tubes. For TCRbeta analysis, collaborator samples were shipped as frozen whole blood, as isolated PBMCs, or as DNA extracted from either sample type. The source is a man in his sixties or seventies with acute or convalescent COVID-19. The sample comprised peripheral blood. The sequence is built from TRBV28 and TRBJ1-5, with the D gene not confidently named. The sequenced DNA is TGTGCCAGCAGTTACCGGAATCAGCCCCAGCATTTT. Its protein reads: CASSYRNQPQHF.